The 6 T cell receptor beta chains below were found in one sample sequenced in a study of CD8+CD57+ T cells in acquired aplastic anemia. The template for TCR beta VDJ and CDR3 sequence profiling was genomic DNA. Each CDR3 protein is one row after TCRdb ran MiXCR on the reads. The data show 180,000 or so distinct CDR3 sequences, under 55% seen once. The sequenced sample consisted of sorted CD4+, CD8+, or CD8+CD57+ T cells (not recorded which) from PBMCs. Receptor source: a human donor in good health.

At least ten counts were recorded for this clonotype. CDR3 DNA: TGTGCCAGCAGCCCGAGCGGGAGGAGAGAGACCCAGTACTTC. It codes for CASSPSGRRETQYF. The V call is TRBV7-2, the J call TRBJ2-5; 9 bases are a match to TRBD2. Germline CDR1 is SGHTA and CDR2 is FQGNSA. This CDR3 has 14 amino acids. V lost 5 bases to trimming and J lost 4 bases; unmatched junction nucleotides: 5.

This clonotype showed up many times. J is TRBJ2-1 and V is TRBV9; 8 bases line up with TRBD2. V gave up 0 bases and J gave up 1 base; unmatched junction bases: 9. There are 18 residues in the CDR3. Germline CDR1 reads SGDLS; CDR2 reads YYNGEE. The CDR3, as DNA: TGTGCCAGCAGCGTAGGGGGGCGGGGGGCTTGGTCCTACAATGAGCAGTTCTTC. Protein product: CASSVGGRGAWSYNEQFF.

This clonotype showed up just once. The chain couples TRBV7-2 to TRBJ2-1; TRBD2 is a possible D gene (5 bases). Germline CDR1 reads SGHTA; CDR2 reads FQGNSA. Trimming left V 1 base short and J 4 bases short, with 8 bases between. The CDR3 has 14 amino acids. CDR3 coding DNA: TGTGCCAGCAGCTTAGGGACTTCTTACAATGAGCAGTTCTTC. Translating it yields CASSLGTSYNEQFF.

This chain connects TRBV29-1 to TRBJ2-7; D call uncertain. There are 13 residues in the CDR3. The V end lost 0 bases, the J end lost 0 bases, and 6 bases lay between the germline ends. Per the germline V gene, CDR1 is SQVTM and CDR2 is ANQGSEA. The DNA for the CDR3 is TGCAGCGTTGAAGACGACATCTCCTACGAGCAGTACTTC. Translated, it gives CSVEDDISYEQYF.

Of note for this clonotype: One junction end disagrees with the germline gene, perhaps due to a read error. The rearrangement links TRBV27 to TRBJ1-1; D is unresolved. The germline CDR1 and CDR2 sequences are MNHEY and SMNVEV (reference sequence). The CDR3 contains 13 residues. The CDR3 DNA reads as TGTGCCAGCTGTTTACGACGGTGTACTGAAGCTTTCTTT. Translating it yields CASCLRRCTEAFF.

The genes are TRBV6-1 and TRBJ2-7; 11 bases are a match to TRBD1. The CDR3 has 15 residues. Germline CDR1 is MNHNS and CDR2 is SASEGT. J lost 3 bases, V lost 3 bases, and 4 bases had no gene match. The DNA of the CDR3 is TGTGCCAGCAGTGAGACTGGGACAGGGGGCTACGAGCAGTACTTC. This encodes CASSETGTGGYEQYF.